This T cell receptor beta chain was sequenced during a study of T cells in Graves' hyperthyroidism and ophthalmopathy. Criteria for exclusion of patients were uncontrolled infection, other autoimmune disease, pregnancy or lactation. Turning to this clonotype: Its antigen is as yet unknown.

The CDR3 is 13 amino acids. Trimming took 4 bases from V and 7 from J, leaving 13 bases between them. Germline V gives CDR1 SQVTM, CDR2 ANQGSEA. The source material, RNA transcripts, was used to amplify TCR beta CDR3 regions. Using the HTBI primer set, a first-round RT-PCR was run on the TCR CDR3. TCRdb analysed the multiplex PCR reads with MiXCR anew, one entry per CDR3 protein. The sample has approximately 510,000 distinct CDR3 sequences, 46% seen once. Overall study findings and caveats: Median prediction lead before ophthalmopathy onset was about 6.5 months with the model. Stable hyperthyroidism was told apart from ophthalmopathy by a model built on 13 V-J features. Peripheral blood also featured most of the thyroid clonotypes expanded above 0.001.

The sequence derives from an adult woman with Graves' disease, either hyperthyroidism or ophthalmopathy (not recorded which). This rearrangement joins TRBV29-1 to TRBJ2-2; D tentatively reads TRBD1 or TRBD2 (5 bases each). The source material was peripheral blood or thyroid tissue (not recorded which). The CDR3, as DNA: TGCAGCGTTGCCCCGGGGCCTAACGGGGAGCTGTTTTTT. This gives the protein CSVAPGPNGELFF.